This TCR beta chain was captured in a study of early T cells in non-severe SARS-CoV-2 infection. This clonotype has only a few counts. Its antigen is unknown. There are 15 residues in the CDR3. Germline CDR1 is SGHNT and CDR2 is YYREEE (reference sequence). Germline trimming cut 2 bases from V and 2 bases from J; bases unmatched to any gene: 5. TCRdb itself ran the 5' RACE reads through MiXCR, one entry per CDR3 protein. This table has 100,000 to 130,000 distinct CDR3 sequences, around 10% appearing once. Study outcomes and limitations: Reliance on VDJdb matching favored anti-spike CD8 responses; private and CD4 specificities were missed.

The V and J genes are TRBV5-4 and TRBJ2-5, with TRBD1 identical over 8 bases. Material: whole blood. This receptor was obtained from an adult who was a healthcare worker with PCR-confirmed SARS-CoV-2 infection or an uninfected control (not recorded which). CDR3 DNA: TGTGCCAGCAGCTTAACAGGGGGATCTCAAGAGACCCAGTACTTC. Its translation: CASSLTGGSQETQYF.